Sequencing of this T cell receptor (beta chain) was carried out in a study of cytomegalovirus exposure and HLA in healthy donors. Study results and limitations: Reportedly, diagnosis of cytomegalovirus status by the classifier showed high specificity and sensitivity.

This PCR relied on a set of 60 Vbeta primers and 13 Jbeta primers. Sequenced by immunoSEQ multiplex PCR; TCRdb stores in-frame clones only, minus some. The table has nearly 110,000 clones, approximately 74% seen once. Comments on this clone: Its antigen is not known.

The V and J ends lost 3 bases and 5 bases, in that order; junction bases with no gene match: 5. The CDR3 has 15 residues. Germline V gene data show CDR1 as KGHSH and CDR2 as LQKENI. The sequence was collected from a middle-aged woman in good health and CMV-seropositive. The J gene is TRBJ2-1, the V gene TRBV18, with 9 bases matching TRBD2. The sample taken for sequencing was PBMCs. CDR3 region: CASSPELAGNNEQFF. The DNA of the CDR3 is TGTGCCAGCTCACCTGAGCTAGCGGGAAACAATGAGCAGTTCTTC.